The T cell receptor beta chain described here comes from a study of T-cell memory formation after mild COVID-19. Study-wide background: Clusters were largely donor specific. The study's findings and limits: Clones that shrank (day 15 to 85) were balanced CD4/CD8, whereas later expanders leaned CD4+. The authors did not confirm SARS-CoV-2 specificity of second-wave clones peaking day 37.

This clonotype was seen more than once but under ten times. The antigen is unknown. It was 5'RACE with constant-segment primers that produced the TCR alpha and TCR beta cDNA libraries, which carried sample barcodes and UMIs. TCRdb fed the 5' RACE reads into MiXCR, producing one record per CDR3 protein. Seen here are 500,000 to 600,000 distinct CDR3 sequences, over 15% observed once, and the top ten hold 9.5% to 15%. The sample consisted of PBMCs or a T cell subset sorted from them (not recorded which). The clonotype originates from an adult woman who had mild COVID-19 (a few samples of this study predate the infection). Cell type and time point are not known.

The DNA of the CDR3 is TGCGCCAGCAGTCTTGGACAGGGCTTCGACTATGGCTACACCTTC. Amino acids: CASSLGQGFDYGYTF. The chain employs TRBV4-1 and TRBJ1-2, with 8 bases aligning to TRBD1. V trimming: 6 bases; J trimming: 3 bases; junction bases outside the gene matches: 9. CDR1 MGHRA and CDR2 YSYEKL come from the germline V gene. The CDR3 consists of 15 residues.